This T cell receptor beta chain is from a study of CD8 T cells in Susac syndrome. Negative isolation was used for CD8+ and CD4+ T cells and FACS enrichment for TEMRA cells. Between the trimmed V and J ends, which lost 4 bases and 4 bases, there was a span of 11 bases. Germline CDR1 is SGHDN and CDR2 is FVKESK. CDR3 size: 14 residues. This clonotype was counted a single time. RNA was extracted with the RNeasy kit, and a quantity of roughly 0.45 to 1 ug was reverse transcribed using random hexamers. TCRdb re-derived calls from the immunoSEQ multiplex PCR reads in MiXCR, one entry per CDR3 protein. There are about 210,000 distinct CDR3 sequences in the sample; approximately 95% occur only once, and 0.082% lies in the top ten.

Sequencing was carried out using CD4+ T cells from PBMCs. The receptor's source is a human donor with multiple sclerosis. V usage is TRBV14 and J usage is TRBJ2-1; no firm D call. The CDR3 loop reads CASSRQRFYNEQFF. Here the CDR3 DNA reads TGTGCCAGCAGCCGGCAGAGGTTTTACAATGAGCAGTTCTTC.